The present TCR beta chain was sequenced within a study of T cells in Graves' hyperthyroidism and ophthalmopathy. The CDR3 length is 14 residues. Germline CDR1 is DFQATT and CDR2 is SNEGSKA (reference sequence). The V and J ends lost 6 bases and 4 bases, in that order; junction bases with no gene match: 11. The study's findings and limits: Appearing also in blood were most of the thyroid clonotypes expanded above 0.001.

Only a few counts were recorded for this clonotype. Its antigen is unknown. Regions amplified from RNA transcripts were the TCR beta CDR3 regions. An initial round of RT-PCR targeting the TCR CDR3 relied on the HTBI primer set. TCRdb called the multiplex PCR reads again in MiXCR, with one record for every CDR3 protein. The data hold 380,000 or so distinct CDR3 sequences, with about 13% observed a single time. The TCR comes from a man younger than 40 with Graves' hyperthyroidism that later progressed to Graves' ophthalmopathy. What was sequenced was blood. The gene calls are TRBV20-1 and TRBJ1-2; 7 bases align to TRBD1. DNA for the CDR3: TGCAGTGCCGAGGGCATCAACAGGGGCTATGGCTACACCTTC. Amino acid sequence: CSAEGINRGYGYTF.